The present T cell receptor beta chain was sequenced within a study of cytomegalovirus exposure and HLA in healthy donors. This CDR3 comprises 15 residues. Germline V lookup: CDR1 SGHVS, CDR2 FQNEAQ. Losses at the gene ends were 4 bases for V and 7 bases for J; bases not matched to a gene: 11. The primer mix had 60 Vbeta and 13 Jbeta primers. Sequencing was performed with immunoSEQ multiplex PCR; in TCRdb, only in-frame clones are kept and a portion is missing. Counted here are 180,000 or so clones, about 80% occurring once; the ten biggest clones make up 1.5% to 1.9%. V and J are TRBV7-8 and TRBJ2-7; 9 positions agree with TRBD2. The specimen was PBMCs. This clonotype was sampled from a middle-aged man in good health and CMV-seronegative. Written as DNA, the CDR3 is TGTGCCAGCAGCTCGCGGGAGGGGAGGGAAGAGGAGCAGTACTTC. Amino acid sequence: CASSSREGREEEQYF.